One and the same sample provided the 22 T cell receptor beta chains below, sequenced in a study of identical twins. TCRdb reprocessed the 5' RACE reads via MiXCR and lists one record per CDR3 protein. The data show around 550,000 distinct CDR3 sequences, with roughly 15% seen just once and more than 0.4% held by the top ten. These records were also assigned to another study, of yellow fever vaccine responses in identical twins.

The specimen sequenced was CD4+ T cells sorted from blood. Source of these receptors: a woman between 18 and 29 years old in good health.

Ten or more counts support this clonotype. The chain recombines TRBV27 with TRBJ2-3; perhaps TRBD2 as D (5 bases). Germline V gene data show CDR1 as MNHEY and CDR2 as SMNVEV (reference sequence). Trimming cost V 5 bases and J 4 bases, with 13 bases left between them. This CDR3 is built from 14 residues. The CDR3 bases are TGTGCCAGCAGTCCACGCCCGAGGGCAGATACGCAGTATTTT. Protein: CASSPRPRADTQYF.

The chain links TRBV14 to TRBJ2-1; D is perhaps TRBD2 (5 bases). V was cut by 11 bases and J by 12 bases, with 26 bases left in between. Germline-derived CDR1 and CDR2 are SGHDN and FVKESK. There are 14 residues in the CDR3. In DNA form, the CDR3 reads TGTGCCCGAAGGGAGATCAGCACAATGAAGGGGCAGTTCTTC. This translates into CARREISTMKGQFF.

A few counts support this clonotype. This sequence joins TRBV12-3 or TRBV12-4 and TRBJ1-3; no reliable D call. V dropped 3 bases and J dropped 4 bases, with 13 bases sitting between them. This CDR3 is built from 15 residues. The CDR3 loop is CASSFWSSGGNTIYF. The CDR3 coding sequence is TGTGCCAGCAGTTTTTGGTCTTCGGGGGGAAACACCATATATTTT.

Only a few counts were recorded for this clonotype. The chain is built from TRBV20-1 and TRBJ1-1; D possibly corresponds to TRBD1 (5 bases). CDR3 length equals 14 residues. V was cut by 0 bases and J by 0 bases, with 8 bases left in between. Per the germline V gene, CDR1 is DFQATT and CDR2 is SNEGSKA (reference sequence). CDR3 DNA: TGCAGTGCTAGAGAGACAGCAATGAACACTGAAGCTTTCTTT. Protein: CSARETAMNTEAFF.

The chain is built from TRBV3-1 and TRBJ2-1; TRBD2 aligns across 12 bases. Germline V CDR1 and CDR2: LGHDT, YNNKEL (reference sequence). The CDR3 is made up of 19 amino acids. The V segment lost 0 bases and the J segment 0 bases; nucleotides outside the gene matches: 6. The CDR3 reads CASSQDRASGGVSYNEQFF. CDR3 in DNA: TGTGCCAGCAGCCAAGATCGGGCTAGCGGGGGGGTCTCCTACAATGAGCAGTTCTTC.

This clonotype was observed a handful of times. The J gene is TRBJ1-4, the V gene TRBV20-1; 9 positions agree with TRBD1. Germline values: CDR1 DFQATT, CDR2 SNEGSKA (reference sequence). J gave up 1 base and V 6 bases, and 12 bases lay outside the gene matches. The CDR3 consists of 17 residues. The CDR3 loop is CSAKPGVDRGTNEKLFF. In DNA form, the CDR3 reads TGCAGTGCCAAGCCCGGGGTGGACAGGGGAACTAATGAAAAACTGTTTTTT.

This clonotype was seen repeatedly, ten times or more. The chain links TRBV18 to TRBJ2-5; TRBD1 agrees at 11 bases. This CDR3 contains 15 residues. V dropped 5 bases and J dropped 4; count of bases not matched to a gene: 6. Germline values: CDR1 KGHSH, CDR2 LQKENI. CDR3 coding DNA: TGTGCCAGCTCAGCCGGACAGGGGGCAGGAGAGACCCAGTACTTC. Its protein product is CASSAGQGAGETQYF.

V is TRBV28 and J is TRBJ2-7, with TRBD1 identical over 11 bases. CDR1 and CDR2 from the germline V gene are MDHEN and SYDVKM. The CDR3 loop spans 15 amino acids. V dropped 6 bases and J dropped 6; count of bases not matched to a gene: 10. The chain's CDR3 is CASSGLGTGGSEQYV. CDR3 bases: TGTGCCAGCAGCGGCCTAGGGACAGGGGGTAGCGAGCAGTACGTC.

This clonotype was seen many times. V gene TRBV7-2 combines with J gene TRBJ1-5; D gene unclear. With 6 bases removed from V and 3 bases from J, the gap between germline ends came to 15 bases. The germline gives CDR1 SGHTA, CDR2 FQGNSA. The CDR3 has 15 residues. The CDR3 DNA reads as TGTGCCAGCAGTTTGCAAAAGGGCCTCAATCAGCCCCAGCATTTT. This encodes CASSLQKGLNQPQHF. Together with reference TRBV7-2 and TRBJ1-5, the CDR3 gives the full variable domain: GAGVSQSPSNKVTEKGKDVELRCDPISGHTALYWYRQSLGQGLEFLIYFQGNSAPDKSGLPSDRFSAERTGGSVSTLTIQRTQQEDSAVYLCASSLQKGLNQPQHFGDGTRLSIL.

For the CDR3, the DNA is TGTGCCAGCAGCTTGGCGATAGGGGCCGGAGCCGAAAAACTGTTTTTT. It codes for CASSLAIGAGAEKLFF. This chain links TRBV5-5 with TRBJ1-4, with D perhaps matching TRBD1 (5 bases). Germline V lookup: CDR1 SGHKS, CDR2 YYEKEE (reference sequence). The germline V and J ends were trimmed by 0 bases and 8 bases, with 17 bases remaining between them. The CDR3 spans 16 residues.

This clonotype came up a few times. The V call is TRBV20-1, the J call TRBJ1-1, with D hard to call. Trimming cost V 3 bases and J 0 bases, with 8 bases left between them. The germline V gene has CDR1 DFQATT and CDR2 SNEGSKA (reference sequence). This CDR3 contains 13 residues. The CDR3 is CSASEHMNTEAFF. In DNA, the CDR3 is TGCAGTGCTAGCGAACACATGAACACTGAAGCTTTCTTT.

The V gene is TRBV12-3 or TRBV12-4, the J gene TRBJ1-2; 12 bases are shared with TRBD1. V shed 6 bases and J 7 bases; nucleotides not matched to a gene: 3. The CDR3 has 13 residues. The CDR3 loop reads CASRSGQGAGYTF. The CDR3 nucleotides are TGTGCCAGCAGGTCGGGACAGGGGGCTGGCTACACCTTC.

This chain links TRBV10-2 with TRBJ2-1; TRBD2 might be the D (7 bases). V was shortened by 6 bases and J by 0 bases, with 15 bases between the two germline ends. The CDR3 length is 16 residues. The germline CDR1 and CDR2 sequences are WSHSY and SAAADI. In nucleotides, the CDR3 is TGCGCCAGCAGGGGGGCTAGCGGACGCTCCTACAATGAGCAGTTCTTC. This gives the protein CASRGASGRSYNEQFF.

The sample holds one count of this clonotype. This chain uses TRBV20-1 with TRBJ2-1, with 10 nucleotides matching TRBD1. Germline V gene data show CDR1 as DFQATT and CDR2 as SNEGSKA (reference sequence). CDR3 length: 16 residues. V was clipped by 5 bases and J by 2 bases; unmatched bases: 9. CDR3 sequence reads: CSALSTGTGAYNEQFF. CDR3 sequence (DNA): TGCAGTGCTCTTTCTACCGGGACAGGGGCCTACAATGAGCAGTTCTTC.

In its sample, this clonotype was seen a few times. The chain uses TRBV12-3 or TRBV12-4 and TRBJ2-1; 7 nucleotides agree with TRBD2. J lost 10 bases, V lost 2 bases, and 14 bases had no gene match. This CDR3 is 16 amino acids long. CDR3 in DNA: TGTGCCAGCAGTTTAACCGGGGACTCGGTCGGGAGGGAGCAGTTCTTC. Its translation is CASSLTGDSVGREQFF.

This clonotype was observed a few times. This rearrangement joins TRBV29-1 to TRBJ2-3; the D gene is possibly TRBD1 (5 bases). This CDR3 has 15 residues. V dropped 6 bases and J dropped 0 bases, with 16 bases sitting between them. The germline gives CDR1 SQVTM, CDR2 ANQGSEA. The CDR3 reads CSVARVSFSTDTQYF. CDR3 sequence (DNA): TGCAGCGTGGCCAGGGTTTCTTTCAGCACAGATACGCAGTATTTT.

The chain recombines TRBV2 with TRBJ1-2, with 9 bases matching TRBD1. J gave up 2 bases and V 2 bases, and 6 bases lay outside the gene matches. The germline V gene has CDR1 SNHLY and CDR2 FYNNEI. There are 16 residues in the CDR3. CDR3 sequence (DNA): TGTGCCAGCAGTGAACTGAGAGGACAGGGGAACTATGGCTACACCTTC. Amino acids: CASSELRGQGNYGYTF.

The chain is built from TRBV20-1 and TRBJ1-1; D remains unclear. V was clipped by 5 bases and J by 3 bases, with 7 bases between them. CDR1 DFQATT and CDR2 SNEGSKA come from the germline V gene (reference sequence). The CDR3 covers 11 residues. The CDR3 DNA sequence: TGCAGTGCTCCAAGATACACTGAAGCTTTCTTT. This codes for CSAPRYTEAFF.

The V and J genes are TRBV20-1 and TRBJ2-5; TRBD2 aligns across 7 bases. CDR1 is DFQATT, CDR2 SNEGSKA, per germline (reference sequence). This CDR3 comprises 16 residues. Losses at the gene ends were 0 bases for V and 7 bases for J; bases not matched to a gene: 14. CDR3 protein: CSARDGGEDYGGTQYF. The CDR3 DNA is TGCAGTGCTAGAGATGGGGGGGAGGACTATGGCGGGACCCAGTACTTC.

V gene TRBV5-5 combines with J gene TRBJ2-1; 12 bases agree with TRBD2. The CDR3 sequence is 16 residues long. Trimming cost V 2 bases and J 8 bases; bases outside gene matches: 8. Germline V gives CDR1 SGHKS, CDR2 YYEKEE (reference sequence). CDR3 amino acids: CASSLLAGGVRYEQFF. DNA of the CDR3: TGTGCCAGCAGCTTACTAGCGGGAGGAGTGAGGTATGAGCAGTTCTTC.

The V and J genes are TRBV5-1 and TRBJ2-1, with 11 bases identical to TRBD2. The CDR3 has 15 residues. The V gene's germline CDR1 is SGHRS and CDR2 YFSETQ. Trimming cost V 1 base and J 8 bases; bases outside gene matches: 5. In nucleotides, the CDR3 is TGCGCCAGCAGCTTGACCCTAGCGGGGGGTCATGAGCAGTTCTTC. Translation: CASSLTLAGGHEQFF.

Only a few counts were recorded for this clonotype. V gene TRBV20-1 combines with J gene TRBJ2-5, with D unclear. Germline V gene data show CDR1 as DFQATT and CDR2 as SNEGSKA (reference sequence). There are 13 residues in the CDR3. Trimming left V 0 bases short and J 5 bases short, with 10 bases between. This CDR3 reads CSARETTRETQYF. CDR3 nucleotides: TGCAGTGCTAGAGAGACAACCCGGGAGACCCAGTACTTC.